The entry that follows covers one TCR beta chain sequence. Source study methods: Nucleated cell counts were estimated from reference gene primer amplification. The repertoire was sequenced with immunoSEQ multiplex PCR; TCRdb's copy has only in-frame clones and lacks some. D and trimming were read from the DNA, whereas the V and J calls and clone size are those reported in that table. The table has about 91,000 clones, approximately 77% seen once; the top ten hold around 10%. This record belongs to a study of blood T cell repertoires in COVID-19. Turning to the study itself: Whether acute or convalescent, the COVID-19 samples came from the United States, Italy and Spain. In each case, the material was cDNA or gDNA derived from T cells, B-cell-depleted T cells, or PBMCs.

CDR3 length: 11 amino acids. V shed 8 bases and J shed 7 bases, with 6 bases lying between them. Germline CDR1 MNHNS, CDR2 SASEGT. The TCR sequence derives from a woman of 80 years or more with acute or convalescent COVID-19. Sequencing input: peripheral blood. V usage is TRBV6-1 and J usage is TRBJ1-6; maybe TRBD1 (5 bases). The DNA of the CDR3 is TGTGCCAGCCAGGGAAATTCACCCCTCCACTTT. This gives the protein CASQGNSPLHF.